The clone carrying this TCR beta chain has at least ten counts. What it recognizes is unknown. Researchers attached unique molecular identifiers to individual cDNA molecules. TCRdb reanalysed the 5' RACE reads using MiXCR and keeps one entry per CDR3 protein. The sample lists about 18,000 distinct CDR3 sequences; roughly 6.1% were seen once. This specimen belongs to a study of early T cells in non-severe SARS-CoV-2 infection. The wider study: Alpha and beta chains were unpaired, from unsorted whole-blood bulk RNA.

Study findings and constraints: A preference for anti-spike CD8 responses marked VDJdb matching, which missed private and CD4 specificities.

The origin of this receptor is an adult who was a healthcare worker with PCR-confirmed SARS-CoV-2 infection or an uninfected control (not recorded which). The sample was whole blood.

The CDR3 loop is CSASEAVLAGELFF. DNA for the CDR3: TGCAGTGCTAGCGAAGCTGTTCTCGCCGGGGAGCTGTTTTTT. This chain links TRBV20-1 with TRBJ2-2; no clear D. CDR3 length: 14 residues. The germline V and J ends were trimmed by 3 bases and 6 bases, with 14 bases remaining between them. Germline CDR1 and CDR2: DFQATT and SNEGSKA (reference sequence).